This T cell receptor beta chain is from a study of control samples from healthy donors and cancer patients (dated by TCRdb to 2018 to 2021). Library preparation used the immunoSEQ multiplex PCR assay. This immuneACCESS table, as held by TCRdb, lists in-frame sequences with V and J called but not all clones. Of the missing ones, under half trace to an unresolved V gene in checked studies; the others have no known cause. This sample lists 150,000 or so clones; approximately 90% were detected once. The ten largest clonotypes hold 0.68% of the sample. Note on this clone: The antigen this receptor binds is unknown. Base qualities are not provided; no much larger clone lies one nucleotide away.

Spanning cysteine to phenylalanine, the CDR3 consists of 13 amino acids. The retained sequence is limited to the CDR3, 39 bases, with the frame set at the first base. Taken from the germline V gene, the CDR1 and CDR2 loops are SGHTA and FQGTGA. At the junction V is shortened by 5 bases and J by 7 bases, with 12 bases in between. The sample taken for sequencing was blood. This receptor was taken from a young woman in good health. The chain is assembled from TRBV7-3 and TRBJ2-1, with a weak D call of TRBD2 (5 bases match). The DNA sequence is given as TGTGCCAGCAGCCCCGGACTCGGGAATGAGCAGTTCTTC. The resulting protein is CASSPGLGNEQFF.